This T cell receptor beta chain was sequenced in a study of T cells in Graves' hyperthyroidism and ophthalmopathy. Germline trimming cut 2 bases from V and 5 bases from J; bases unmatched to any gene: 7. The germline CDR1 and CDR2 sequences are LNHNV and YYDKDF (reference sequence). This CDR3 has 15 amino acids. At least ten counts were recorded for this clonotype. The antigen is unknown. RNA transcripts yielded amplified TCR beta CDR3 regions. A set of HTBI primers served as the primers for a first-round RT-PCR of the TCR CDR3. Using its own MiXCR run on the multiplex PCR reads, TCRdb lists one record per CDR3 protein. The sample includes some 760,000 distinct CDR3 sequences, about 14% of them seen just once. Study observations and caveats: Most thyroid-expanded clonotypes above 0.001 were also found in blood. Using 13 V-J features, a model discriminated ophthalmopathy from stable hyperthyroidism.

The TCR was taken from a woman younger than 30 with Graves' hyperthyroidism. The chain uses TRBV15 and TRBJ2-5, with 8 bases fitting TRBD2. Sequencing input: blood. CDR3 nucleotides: TGTGCCACCAGCAGACTAAGTAGCGGGAAGGAGACCCAGTACTTC. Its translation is CATSRLSSGKETQYF.